Each of the 32 T cell receptor beta chains below was sequenced from the same sample in a study of T cell responses to AZD1222 COVID-19 vaccine. The method was immunoSEQ multiplex PCR; TCRdb's version includes in-frame clones alone and lacks a portion of them. The sample comprises approximately 120,000 clones, approximately 88% of which are singletons, and approximately 27% rests with the top ten. The source was peripheral blood, collected on day 0 of AZD1222 vaccination. Receptors originate from an adult in good health.

This rearrangement joins TRBV7-2 to TRBJ1-2; D is perhaps TRBD1 (6 bases). The CDR3 sequence is 15 residues long. Trimming left V 5 bases short and J 0 bases short, with 13 bases between. The germline CDR1 and CDR2 sequences are SGHTA and FQGNSA. CDR3 in amino acids: CASSPGGNANYGYTF. The CDR3 DNA reads TGTGCCAGCAGCCCCGGGGGCAATGCTAACTATGGCTACACCTTC. The full variable domain, in which reference TRBV7-2 and TRBJ1-2 provide the parts outside the CDR3, is GAGVSQSPSNKVTEKGKDVELRCDPISGHTALYWYRQSLGQGLEFLIYFQGNSAPDKSGLPSDRFSAERTGGSVSTLTIQRTQQEDSAVYLCASSPGGNANYGYTFGSGTRLTVV.

The chain couples TRBV5-1 to TRBJ1-1, with 9 positions matching TRBD1. With 3 bases clipped from V and 2 bases from J, the junction kept 11 bases outside the gene matches. This CDR3 has 17 residues. The germline V gene encodes CDR1 SGHRS and CDR2 YFSETQ. CDR3 region: CASSSRRDRVLNTEAFF. CDR3 nucleotides: TGCGCCAGCAGCTCGCGCCGGGACAGGGTCCTTAACACTGAAGCTTTCTTT. Combining the CDR3 with reference TRBV5-1 and TRBJ1-1 gives the whole variable domain KAGVTQTPRYLIKTRGQQVTLSCSPISGHRSVSWYQQTPGQGLQFLFEYFSETQRNKGNFPGRFSGRQFSNSRSEMNVSTLELGDSALYLCASSSRRDRVLNTEAFFGQGTRLTVV.

The chain joins TRBV29-1 to TRBJ2-1; 7 bases match TRBD1. This CDR3 has 11 amino acids. The germline gives CDR1 SQVTM, CDR2 ANQGSEA. The V segment lost 7 bases and the J segment 8 bases; nucleotides outside the gene matches: 5. The CDR3 region has the DNA TGCAGCGCGCAAGGGGGCTATGAGCAGTTCTTC. Encoded protein: CSAQGGYEQFF.

The J gene is TRBJ1-5, the V gene TRBV2; D unclear. This CDR3 has 16 residues. Trimming pared 4 bases from V and 2 bases from J, leaving 15 bases between. CDR1 and CDR2 from the germline V gene are SNHLY and FYNNEI. Here the CDR3 reads CASSAERAIGNQPQHF. The DNA of the CDR3 is TGTGCCAGCAGTGCTGAGAGGGCCATTGGCAATCAGCCCCAGCATTTT.

The chain uses TRBV25-1 and TRBJ2-3; D might be TRBD2 (6 bases). This CDR3 has 14 residues. Germline lookup yields CDR1 MGHDK and CDR2 SYGVNS. V was cut by 1 base and J by 5 bases, with 10 bases left in between. CDR3 DNA sequence: TGTGCCAGCAGTGAATTTACCGGGGGAGATACGCAGTATTTT. Protein: CASSEFTGGDTQYF.

The chain employs TRBV7-9 and TRBJ2-5, with 8 bases identical to TRBD1. Germline lookup yields CDR1 SEHNR and CDR2 FQNEAQ (reference sequence). The CDR3 has 14 residues. After removal of 5 bases from V and 5 bases from J, the junction contained 7 bases not matched to a gene. The CDR3 coding sequence is TGTGCCAGCAGCGTCTCAGGGGGCGCGGAGACCCAGTACTTC. It encodes CASSVSGGAETQYF.

This chain uses TRBV27 with TRBJ1-1; D ambiguous. The CDR3 totals 14 residues. V was trimmed by 1 base and J by 1 base, leaving 7 bases between them. Germline CDR1 reads MNHEY; CDR2 reads SMNVEV (reference sequence). Here the CDR3 reads CASSLYDRNTEAFF. The CDR3 region has the DNA TGTGCCAGCAGTTTATATGATAGGAACACTGAAGCTTTCTTT.

The V gene is TRBV19, the J gene TRBJ1-1; no clear D gene. The germline V gene has CDR1 LNHDA and CDR2 SQIVND (reference sequence). The length of the CDR3 is 13 residues. V was cut by 3 bases and J by 1 base, with 6 bases left in between. The CDR3 nucleotides are TGTGCCAGTAGTATCGAGCCGAACACTGAAGCTTTCTTT. Its protein product is CASSIEPNTEAFF.

As to this clone: One junction end does not reproduce the germline sequence, and a read error may be involved. The V call is TRBV7-8, the J call TRBJ2-1; D call uncertain. The CDR3 runs to 13 residues. Germline values: CDR1 SGHVS, CDR2 FQNEAQ. The CDR3 loop is CASSLVGLAIRVF. The CDR3 nucleotides read TGTGCCAGCAGCTTAGTCGGGTTAGCAATAAGGGTCTTC. The variable domain in full, with the rest retrieved from reference TRBV7-8 and TRBJ2-1, is GAGVSQSPRYKVAKRGQDVALRCDPISGHVSLFWYQQALGQGPEFLTYFQNEAQLDKSGLPSDRFFAERPEGSVSTLKIQRTQQEDSAVYLCASSLVGLAIRVFGPGTRLTVL.

This clone showed up just a few times. The CDR3 spells CASKFGGAGVSYEQYF. CDR3 nucleotides: TGTGCCAGCAAGTTCGGAGGGGCGGGTGTCTCCTACGAGCAGTACTTC. The chain is built from TRBV28 and TRBJ2-7; a weak D match, TRBD2 (6 bases). CDR1 and CDR2 (germline): MDHEN, SYDVKM. V lost 7 bases to trimming and J lost 0 bases, with 19 bases between them. This CDR3 has 16 amino acids.

This chain joins TRBV29-1 and TRBJ2-5; 9 nucleotides line up with TRBD1. Germline lookup yields CDR1 SQVTM and CDR2 ANQGSEA. V lost 4 bases and J lost 5; bases outside the gene matches: 8. This CDR3 region has 14 residues. CDR3 sequence: CSVGGTGFVETQYF. CDR3 DNA: TGCAGCGTTGGAGGGACAGGGTTTGTTGAGACCCAGTACTTC.

This chain links TRBV7-9 with TRBJ1-1; D uncertain. Germline assignment: CDR1 SEHNR and CDR2 FQNEAQ (reference sequence). Between the trimmed V and J ends, which lost 3 bases and 4 bases, there was a span of 6 bases. The CDR3 is made up of 12 amino acids. CDR3 sequence: CASSLGATEAFF. DNA of the CDR3: TGTGCCAGCAGCTTGGGCGCCACTGAAGCTTTCTTT.

The chain carries TRBV28 and TRBJ1-2; possible D gene TRBD1, 6 bases. The CDR3 has 14 amino acids. Trimming shortened V by 3 bases and J by 0 bases, and 8 bases separated the two germline ends. CDR1 MDHEN and CDR2 SYDVKM come from the germline V gene. CDR3 protein: CASSLDSPNYGYTF. The CDR3 coding sequence is TGTGCCAGCAGTTTGGACAGCCCTAACTATGGCTACACCTTC.

The chain couples TRBV29-1 to TRBJ2-1; D is ambiguous. V was cut by 4 bases and J by 2 bases, with 6 bases left in between. This CDR3 region has 12 residues. Germline V gives CDR1 SQVTM, CDR2 ANQGSEA. The CDR3 DNA reads as TGCAGCGTTGGTGCAGCCTACAATGAGCAGTTCTTC. This codes for CSVGAAYNEQFF.

This clone was found once. The J gene is TRBJ2-7, the V gene TRBV14; D is possibly TRBD1 (5 bases). The CDR3 is 14 amino acids. Trimming shortened V by 2 bases and J by 1 base, and 9 bases separated the two germline ends. Germline V lookup: CDR1 SGHDN, CDR2 FVKESK. CDR3: CASSQRGVSYEQYF. CDR3 sequence (DNA): TGTGCCAGCAGCCAAAGGGGCGTTTCCTACGAGCAGTACTTC. Looking up the rest from reference TRBV14 and TRBJ2-7 gives the full variable domain: EAGVTQFPSHSVIEKGQTVTLRCDPISGHDNLYWYRRVMGKEIKFLLHFVKESKQDESGMPNNRFLAERTGGTYSTLKVQPAELEDSGVYFCASSQRGVSYEQYFGPGTRLTVT.

The chain joins TRBV9 to TRBJ2-2, with D maybe TRBD1 (5 bases). Germline V lookup: CDR1 SGDLS, CDR2 YYNGEE. This CDR3 contains 16 residues. V gave up 3 bases and J gave up 6 bases, with 18 bases separating them. The CDR3 DNA follows: TGTGCCAGCAGCGGAAAGCGAACAGGTGATCCCGGGGAGCTGTTTTTT. Translation: CASSGKRTGDPGELFF. Combining the CDR3 with reference TRBV9 and TRBJ2-2 gives the whole variable domain DSGVTQTPKHLITATGQRVTLRCSPRSGDLSVYWYQQSLDQGLQFLIQYYNGEERAKGNILERFSAQQFPDLHSELNLSSLELGDSALYFCASSGKRTGDPGELFFGEGSRLTVL.

The chain combines TRBV27 with TRBJ2-3; 7 nucleotides match TRBD1. The CDR3 contains 15 residues. Germline values: CDR1 MNHEY, CDR2 SMNVEV (reference sequence). V shed 3 bases, J shed 1 base, and the junction held 4 bases outside the gene matches. The CDR3 nucleotides read TGTGCCAGCAGTTTCCACAGGGGCGGCACAGATACGCAGTATTTT. This codes for CASSFHRGGTDTQYF.

This chain uses TRBV19 with TRBJ2-7; no firm D call. Trimming took 5 bases from V and 0 from J, leaving 11 bases between them. This CDR3 spans 14 amino acids. In germline, CDR1 is LNHDA, CDR2 SQIVND (reference sequence). The CDR3 coding sequence is TGTGCCAGTAGTCCCTGGGATTCCTCCTACGAGCAGTACTTC. Residues: CASSPWDSSYEQYF.

This clone showed up just once. The chain recombines TRBV5-8 with TRBJ2-3; 9 nucleotides line up with TRBD1. Trimming cost V 4 bases and J 4 bases; bases outside gene matches: 4. CDR1 is SGHTS and CDR2 is YDEGEE in the germline V gene. There are 14 residues in the CDR3. The CDR3 DNA reads as TGTGCCAGCAGCCCGGGACAGGGAGCAGATACGCAGTATTTT. It yields the protein CASSPGQGADTQYF.

The V call is TRBV4-3, the J call TRBJ2-1, with no clear D. This CDR3 contains 13 residues. Trimming left V 4 bases short and J 8 bases short, with 12 bases between. Germline V gene lookup returns CDR1 LGHNA and CDR2 YSLEER. The CDR3 reads CASSPRSGDEQFF. CDR3 DNA: TGCGCCAGCAGCCCAAGGTCTGGGGATGAGCAGTTCTTC.

This chain's CDR3 is CASSPTGEGYNEQFF. In DNA, the CDR3 is TGTGCCAGCAGTCCGACAGGGGAGGGCTACAATGAGCAGTTCTTC. V gene TRBV6-5 combines with J gene TRBJ2-1; TRBD1 might be the D (8 bases). The CDR3 spans 15 residues. With 5 bases removed from V and 3 bases from J, the gap between germline ends came to 14 bases. Germline V lookup: CDR1 MNHEY, CDR2 SVGAGI.

This rearrangement joins TRBV18 to TRBJ1-2; D is uncertain. CDR3 length: 15 amino acids. Trimming removed 4 bases from V and 3 bases from J, with 15 bases in between. In germline, CDR1 is KGHSH, CDR2 LQKENI. For the CDR3, the DNA is TGTGCCAGCTCACGGTCGAGGGAAATCGACTATGGCTACACCTTC. This encodes CASSRSREIDYGYTF.

The chain joins TRBV2 to TRBJ2-5; D ambiguous. The CDR3 spans 13 residues. The germline CDR1 and CDR2 sequences are SNHLY and FYNNEI. V lost 2 bases and J 5 bases, leaving 9 bases between the germline ends. For the CDR3, the DNA is TGTGCCAGCAGTGAAATGCGGCGGGAGACCCAGTACTTC. Translation: CASSEMRRETQYF.

The chain links TRBV5-1 to TRBJ1-4; TRBD1 might be the D (5 bases). V lost 7 bases to trimming and J lost 7 bases, with 14 bases between them. Germline lookup yields CDR1 SGHRS and CDR2 YFSETQ. This CDR3 is built from 13 residues. The CDR3: CASGIQEGEKLFF. The DNA for the CDR3 is TGCGCCAGCGGGATACAGGAGGGTGAAAAACTGTTTTTT.

This chain joins TRBV3-1 (or the pseudogene TRBV3-2) and TRBJ2-7; maybe TRBD1 (6 bases). The V end was cut by 3 bases, the J end by 9 bases, with 18 bases between. The CDR3 is 14 residues long. The germline CDR1 and CDR2 sequences are LGHDT and YNNKEL (reference sequence). As DNA, the CDR3 is TGTGCCAGCAGCCATATTCGGACAGTGGCCCCGCAGTACTTC. Protein: CASSHIRTVAPQYF.

The chain couples TRBV7-9 to TRBJ1-6, with TRBD1 as a possible D gene (6 bases). The V end was cut by 0 bases, the J end by 10 bases, with 13 bases between. CDR1 SEHNR and CDR2 FQNEAQ come from the germline V gene (reference sequence). The CDR3 covers 15 residues. DNA of the CDR3: TGTGCCAGCAGCTTAGCCGGGACATTAAGCTCACCCCTCCACTTT. This encodes CASSLAGTLSSPLHF.

V is TRBV3-1 (or the pseudogene TRBV3-2) and J is TRBJ2-2; D not resolved. The V end was cut by 2 bases, the J end by 3 bases, with 4 bases between. The CDR3 is made up of 13 amino acids. Looked up from germline, CDR1 is LGHDT and CDR2 is YNNKEL (reference sequence). The CDR3 DNA reads TGTGCCAGCAGCCAAAAGGACACCGGGGAGCTGTTTTTT. Its protein is CASSQKDTGELFF.

This clone came up a few times. The CDR3 here is CASKRASDGSYEQYF. The DNA for the CDR3 is TGTGCCAGCAAACGGGCTAGCGACGGATCCTACGAGCAGTACTTC. The chain carries TRBV6-5 and TRBJ2-7; D may be TRBD2 (6 bases). Trimming took 7 bases from V and 1 from J, leaving 17 bases between them. The CDR3 spans 15 residues. Looked up from germline, CDR1 is MNHEY and CDR2 is SVGAGI.

This chain connects TRBV27 to TRBJ2-7; TRBD2 matches 11 bases. V shed 5 bases, J shed 2 bases, and the junction held 11 bases outside the gene matches. The CDR3 contains 17 residues. The germline CDR1 and CDR2 sequences are MNHEY and SMNVEV (reference sequence). The CDR3 region has the DNA TGTGCCAGCAGTGCCCTCCCACTAGCGGGGGTTCCCTACGAGCAGTACTTC. Translation gives CASSALPLAGVPYEQYF.

The chain carries TRBV19 and TRBJ2-3, with D unresolved. Germline CDR1 reads LNHDA; CDR2 reads SQIVND (reference sequence). The CDR3 consists of 14 residues. V lost 0 bases and J lost 6, with 10 bases in between. The CDR3 DNA reads as TGTGCCAGTAGTATAGATGGACCCCCCGATACGCAGTATTTT. This gives the protein CASSIDGPPDTQYF. Full variable domain (missing parts from reference TRBV19 and TRBJ2-3): DGGITQSPKYLFRKEGQNVTLSCEQNLNHDAMYWYRQDPGQGLRLIYYSQIVNDFQKGDIAEGYSVSREKKESFPLTVTSAQKNPTAFYLCASSIDGPPDTQYFGPGTRLTVL.

CDR3 nucleotides: TGCGCCACTAGGACTAGCGGGGCCTCCTACGAGCAGTACTTC. Its protein product is CATRTSGASYEQYF. The J gene is TRBJ2-7, the V gene TRBV5-1; 12 nucleotides line up with TRBD2. Per germline, CDR1 SGHRS and CDR2 YFSETQ. This CDR3 contains 14 residues. V shed 9 bases and J 0 bases; nucleotides not matched to a gene: 4.

This chain connects TRBV10-3 to TRBJ2-1; 9 bases align to TRBD1. The CDR3 is made up of 13 amino acids. Germline V gene sequence: CDR1 ENHRY, CDR2 SYGVKD. V shed 7 bases and J 6 bases; nucleotides not matched to a gene: 4. The CDR3: CAIMGQGGNEQFF. The CDR3 DNA reads as TGTGCCATCATGGGACAGGGTGGCAATGAGCAGTTCTTC.